Following are 21 T cell receptor beta chains from one sample sequenced in a study of Ad26.COV2.S vaccination and SARS-CoV-2 variants. This table comes from immunoSEQ multiplex PCR, and its TCRdb copy is limited to in-frame clones, with some not included. The sample lists roughly 350,000 clones; 75% to 90% were seen once. Treatment in this sample: around 19 received Ad26.COV2.S at low or high dose, single or two shots; 5 received placebo; per-sample allocation not given. On day 63 after the first injection, vaccine and placebo recipients gave samples. The sample in question was peripheral blood, obtained in a trial of Ad26.COV2.S vaccine versus placebo. The receptors were sampled from a person aged 18-65 years who received the Ad26.COV2.S COVID-19 vaccine or a placebo.

Only a few counts were recorded for this clone. This chain joins TRBV5-4 and TRBJ1-3; no definite D call. The germline gives CDR1 SGHNT, CDR2 YYREEE (reference sequence). V was trimmed by 0 bases and J by 2 bases, leaving 9 bases between them. The CDR3 sequence is 15 residues long. Here the CDR3 DNA reads TGTGCCAGCAGCTTGGATTCGGGTCCTGGAAACACCATATATTTT. This encodes CASSLDSGPGNTIYF.

This chain uses TRBV23-1 with TRBJ2-2; D unclear. TRBV23-1 is noted as an ORF with a role that remains uncertain. Trimming removed 6 bases at V and 2 bases at J, with 7 bases between. This CDR3 has 13 residues. The CDR3 sequence: CASRPGNTGELFF. The DNA for the CDR3 is TGCGCCAGCAGACCAGGTAACACCGGGGAGCTGTTTTTT.

This clone was counted a single time. This rearrangement joins TRBV5-1 to TRBJ1-5; possible D gene TRBD1, 6 bases. Trimming took off 4 bases at V and 2 bases at J, with 13 bases between the two ends. The CDR3 is 15 amino acids. Germline V gene lookup returns CDR1 SGHRS and CDR2 YFSETQ. CDR3 sequence: CASSQQGKGNQPQHF. The DNA of the CDR3 is TGCGCCAGCAGCCAGCAGGGGAAGGGCAATCAGCCCCAGCATTTT.

CDR3 region: CASSINTTGGHGYTF. In nucleotides, the CDR3 is TGTGCCAGTAGTATAAATACCACAGGGGGACATGGCTACACCTTC. This chain uses TRBV19 with TRBJ1-2, with 8 nucleotides matching TRBD1. Looked up from germline, CDR1 is LNHDA and CDR2 is SQIVND (reference sequence). This CDR3 has 15 residues. The V segment lost 2 bases and the J segment 6 bases; nucleotides outside the gene matches: 8.

The chain links TRBV3-1 (or the pseudogene TRBV3-2) to TRBJ2-3; 9 bases map to TRBD2. The V gene's germline CDR1 is LGHDT and CDR2 YNNKEL (reference sequence). The CDR3 contains 16 residues. J was trimmed by 5 bases and V by 4 bases; bases with no gene match: 10. The CDR3 reads CASSPTGGGAVDTQYF. CDR3 nucleotides: TGTGCCAGCAGCCCGACTGGCGGGGGGGCCGTAGATACGCAGTATTTT.

V is TRBV28 and J is TRBJ1-5; D not certain. Trimming stripped 4 bases from V and 7 bases from J, with 14 bases between. CDR1 and CDR2 from the germline V gene are MDHEN and SYDVKM. This CDR3 region has 14 residues. The DNA of the CDR3 is TGTGCCAGCAGTTGGGCCCCCTTTGGACAGCCCCAGCATTTT. Translated, it gives CASSWAPFGQPQHF.

CDR3 in amino acids: CASGSGRARDPDYEQYF. The CDR3 nucleotides are TGTGCCAGCGGTAGCGGGAGGGCCAGGGATCCAGACTACGAGCAGTACTTC. This chain joins TRBV28 and TRBJ2-7; 11 nucleotides agree with TRBD2. With 8 bases clipped from V and 3 bases from J, the junction kept 15 bases outside the gene matches. The CDR3 length is 17 residues. CDR1 and CDR2 from the germline V gene are MDHEN and SYDVKM.

This chain joins TRBV5-6 and TRBJ1-2, with D perhaps matching TRBD1 (6 bases). V lost 0 bases to trimming and J lost 7 bases, with 10 bases between them. The CDR3 totals 13 residues. The V gene's germline CDR1 is SGHDT and CDR2 YYEEEE. The DNA for the CDR3 is TGTGCCAGCAGCTTGGAAACAGGGCTTGGCTACACCTTC. Translating it yields CASSLETGLGYTF.

This clone was seen once. V usage is TRBV6-5 and J usage is TRBJ1-3, with D maybe TRBD1 (5 bases). CDR3 length: 15 amino acids. CDR1 and CDR2 (germline): MNHEY, SVGAGI. Trimming shortened V by 0 bases and J by 2 bases, and 8 bases separated the two germline ends. CDR3 sequence reads: CASSYSAGTGNTIYF. CDR3 DNA sequence: TGTGCCAGCAGTTACTCGGCAGGGACTGGAAACACCATATATTTT.

In nucleotides, the CDR3 is TGTGCCAGTACTAAAGGACAGGGGGCAATTCTTAGCAATCAGCCCCAGCATTTT. Translation: CASTKGQGAILSNQPQHF. The V and J genes are TRBV19 and TRBJ1-5; 11 bases agree with TRBD1. The CDR3 totals 18 residues. CDR1 is LNHDA, CDR2 SQIVND, per germline (reference sequence). The ends lost 7 bases at V and 0 bases at J; junction bases unmatched: 11.

The chain carries TRBV3-1 (or the pseudogene TRBV3-2) and TRBJ2-6; a weak D match, TRBD2 (6 bases). V lost 0 bases and J lost 2, with 8 bases in between. This CDR3 region has 16 residues. Looked up from germline, CDR1 is LGHDT and CDR2 is YNNKEL (reference sequence). CDR3 amino acids: CASSQDGGAGANVLTF. The CDR3 nucleotides read TGTGCCAGCAGCCAAGACGGCGGGGCTGGGGCCAACGTCCTGACTTTC.

This clone was detected once. The chain combines TRBV11-2 with TRBJ2-5; 13 bases line up with TRBD2. The V gene's germline CDR1 is SGHAT and CDR2 FQNNGV. The CDR3 loop spans 15 amino acids. Trimming took 6 bases from V and 5 from J; bases not matched to a gene: 6. In DNA, the CDR3 is TGTGCCAGCAGAACTAGCGGGGGGGACCTTGAGACCCAGTACTTC. It yields the protein CASRTSGGDLETQYF.

This clone was counted between two and nine times. The J gene is TRBJ2-1, the V gene TRBV9; D uncertain. Per the germline V gene, CDR1 is SGDLS and CDR2 is YYNGEE. V was shortened by 4 bases and J by 4 bases, with 6 bases between the two germline ends. There are 12 residues in the CDR3. The CDR3 is CASSSNYNEQFF. CDR3 DNA sequence: TGTGCCAGCAGCTCGAATTACAATGAGCAGTTCTTC. The full variable domain, with the rest looked up from reference TRBV9 and TRBJ2-1, is DSGVTQTPKHLITATGQRVTLRCSPRSGDLSVYWYQQSLDQGLQFLIQYYNGEERAKGNILERFSAQQFPDLHSELNLSSLELGDSALYFCASSSNYNEQFFGPGTRLTVL.

The chain combines TRBV7-2 with TRBJ1-1; 9 nucleotides match TRBD1. Trimming cost V 5 bases and J 6 bases; bases outside gene matches: 7. The germline CDR1 and CDR2 sequences are SGHTA and FQGNSA. The CDR3 extends over 14 amino acids. The CDR3 DNA sequence: TGTGCCAGCAGCCTGGGACAGGGAGCCGCTGAAGCTTTCTTT. Protein sequence: CASSLGQGAAEAFF.

This clone was seen a handful of times. This chain connects TRBV4-2 to TRBJ1-1; D is unresolved. CDR1 is LGHNA, CDR2 YNFKEQ, per germline. CDR3 length equals 14 residues. With 4 bases removed from V and 7 bases from J, the gap between germline ends came to 16 bases. The CDR3 loop is CASSLRLEGSEAFF. In DNA form, the CDR3 reads TGTGCCAGCAGCCTACGACTCGAAGGGAGTGAAGCTTTCTTT.

CDR3 DNA: TGTGCCAGCAGCGTAGGGGGGCGGGAGACCCAGTACTTC. This sequence encodes CASSVGGRETQYF. The rearrangement links TRBV9 to TRBJ2-5; D might be TRBD1 (6 bases). The CDR3 sequence is 13 residues long. Germline loops: CDR1 SGDLS, CDR2 YYNGEE. Trimming left V 0 bases short and J 5 bases short, with 8 bases between.

This chain links TRBV19 with TRBJ2-2; TRBD2 agrees at 9 bases. Germline CDR1 reads LNHDA; CDR2 reads SQIVND (reference sequence). The CDR3 loop spans 16 amino acids. Trimming took 7 bases from V and 6 from J; bases not matched to a gene: 12. The CDR3 coding sequence is TGTGCCAGTACTCCCGGGACCGGCGGGGGGGCCGGGGAGCTGTTTTTT. This sequence encodes CASTPGTGGGAGELFF.

The chain joins TRBV5-1 to TRBJ1-4; tentatively, D is TRBD1 (5 bases). Germline assignment: CDR1 SGHRS and CDR2 YFSETQ. Between the trimmed V and J ends, which lost 3 bases and 6 bases, there was a span of 15 bases. The CDR3 loop spans 15 amino acids. The CDR3 loop is CASSWGTGIDEKLFF. In DNA form, the CDR3 reads TGCGCCAGCAGCTGGGGGACCGGGATTGATGAAAAACTGTTTTTT.

The V call is TRBV28, the J call TRBJ2-1; 9 bases line up with TRBD2. The germline gives CDR1 MDHEN, CDR2 SYDVKM. The CDR3 length is 17 residues. V trimming: 5 bases; J trimming: 7 bases; junction bases outside the gene matches: 15. The CDR3 sequence: CASSPTSSGSRVNEQFF. The CDR3 region has the DNA TGTGCCAGCAGTCCAACGAGTAGCGGGAGTAGAGTAAATGAGCAGTTCTTC.

V gene TRBV10-2 combines with J gene TRBJ2-7; 11 positions match TRBD1. The CDR3 spans 14 residues. J gave up 3 bases and V 6 bases, and 4 bases lay outside the gene matches. The germline CDR1 and CDR2 sequences are WSHSY and SAAADI. The CDR3 DNA follows: TGCGCCAGCAGCCCGGACAGGGGGCTCTACGAGCAGTACTTC. It translates to CASSPDRGLYEQYF.

The V gene is TRBV4-2, the J gene TRBJ2-7; 9 nucleotides match TRBD2. CDR1 and CDR2 (germline): LGHNA, YNFKEQ. This CDR3 is built from 16 residues. J gave up 2 bases and V 1 base, and 6 bases lay outside the gene matches. As DNA, the CDR3 is TGTGCCAGCAGCCAAGCCCTCTTAGCGGGGGCCTACGAGCAGTACTTC. It translates to CASSQALLAGAYEQYF.